One sample yielded the 23 T cell receptor beta chains listed below, sequenced in a study of blood T cells in healthy people across ages. It was with a sample-barcoded 5' primer and a J-beta primer mix that a second PCR of roughly 7 to 11 cycles was run. TCRdb re-analysed the 5' RACE reads in MiXCR, keeping a single row per CDR3 protein. Among more than 1,000,000 distinct CDR3 sequences listed, under 30% were seen once. A further study also used this sample, focusing on T cells of mothers and their children.

Source material: blood. Receptors were obtained from a girl aged 2-10 years in good health.

The CDR3 DNA sequence: TGCAGCGTCAGGGAGTTAGAGACCCAGTACTTC. It encodes CSVRELETQYF. This chain connects TRBV29-1 to TRBJ2-5; tentatively, D is TRBD1 or TRBD2 (5 bases each). This CDR3 has 11 residues. In germline, CDR1 is SQVTM, CDR2 ANQGSEA. The V end lost 6 bases, the J end lost 4 bases, and 9 bases lay between the germline ends. The complete variable domain, with remaining parts taken from reference TRBV29-1 and TRBJ2-5, reads SAVISQKPSRDICQRGTSLTIQCQVDSQVTMMFWYRQQPGQSLTLIATANQGSEATYESGFVIDKFPISRPNLTFSTLTVSNMSPEDSSIYLCSVRELETQYFGPGTRLLVL.

This clonotype has more than one count but fewer than ten. This chain joins TRBV11-1 and TRBJ2-1, with 11 bases that match TRBD2. Near its end, the DNA agrees better with TRBJ2-7, so the J call may be wrong. The germline V gene has CDR1 SGHAT and CDR2 FQDESV (reference sequence). The CDR3 sequence is 13 residues long. In DNA form, the CDR3 reads TGTGCCAGCGGTAGCGGGGGGGCGGACGAGCAGTACTTC. It specifies CASGSGGADEQYF.

The rearrangement uses TRBV6-6 and TRBJ1-5; tentatively, D is TRBD1 (6 bases). CDR3 length: 14 amino acids. Deletions cut 5 bases from V and 2 bases from J, with 10 bases between. Germline assignment: CDR1 MNHNY and CDR2 SVGAGI (reference sequence). This CDR3 reads CASSPDRRNQPQHF. CDR3 bases: TGTGCCAGCAGTCCCGACAGGCGCAATCAGCCCCAGCATTTT.

This chain joins TRBV20-1 and TRBJ2-7; the D gene is possibly TRBD2 (5 bases). Trimming took 5 bases from V and 2 from J, leaving 13 bases between them. Germline V gene sequence: CDR1 DFQATT, CDR2 SNEGSKA (reference sequence). CDR3 size: 13 residues. CDR3: CSAPAEVAYEQYF. The CDR3 DNA sequence: TGCAGTGCTCCGGCGGAGGTAGCCTACGAGCAGTACTTC.

This clonotype was picked up a small number of times. In DNA form, the CDR3 reads TGCAGCGTTGACCCCGGGACTCTAGAGACCCAGTACTTC. As protein: CSVDPGTLETQYF. J is TRBJ2-5 and V is TRBV29-1; tentatively, D is TRBD2 (6 bases). This CDR3 region has 13 residues. Germline CDR1 SQVTM, CDR2 ANQGSEA. With 3 bases removed from V and 4 bases from J, the gap between germline ends came to 12 bases.

V gene TRBV5-1 combines with J gene TRBJ1-4, with 9 nucleotides matching TRBD1. The ends lost 4 bases at V and 8 bases at J; junction bases unmatched: 6. The germline V gene encodes CDR1 SGHRS and CDR2 YFSETQ. CDR3 size: 14 residues. The CDR3 nucleotides are TGCGCCAGCAGCGTAGGACAGGGGAGAGAAAAACTGTTTTTT. Amino acids: CASSVGQGREKLFF.

This chain joins TRBV2 and TRBJ1-1; D is unresolved. CDR1 and CDR2 from the germline V gene are SNHLY and FYNNEI. The CDR3 is 12 amino acids. V gave up 2 bases and J gave up 13 bases, with 14 bases separating them. The CDR3 protein is CASSESEVGGFF. In DNA form, the CDR3 reads TGTGCCAGCAGTGAATCCGAGGTGGGCGGTTTCTTT.

The CDR3, as DNA: TGTGCCAGCAGACGCGGCAGCGGGGGGGCGAATGAGCAGTTCTTC. It specifies CASRRGSGGANEQFF. V usage is TRBV6-6 and J usage is TRBJ2-1; TRBD2 agrees at 10 bases. This CDR3 spans 15 amino acids. J lost 7 bases, V lost 6 bases, and 9 bases had no gene match. Germline V lookup: CDR1 MNHNY, CDR2 SVGAGI (reference sequence).

This clonotype was counted between two and nine times. The chain employs TRBV12-3 or TRBV12-4 and TRBJ2-7; D unclear. The CDR3 loop spans 12 amino acids. V lost 2 bases and J 5 bases, leaving 7 bases between the germline ends. The CDR3 nucleotides are TGTGCCAGCAGTTTAATCCAAGACGAGCAGTACTTC. This encodes CASSLIQDEQYF.

Ten or more counts support this clonotype. The rearrangement uses TRBV9 and TRBJ2-4; tentatively, D is TRBD1 (7 bases). The CDR3 loop spans 15 amino acids. From germline, CDR1 is SGDLS and CDR2 YYNGEE. Trimming removed 4 bases from V and 7 bases from J, with 18 bases in between. The CDR3 DNA is TGTGCCAGCAGCCCCTCGGAGGGGGCGGGGAACATTCAGTACTTC. This sequence encodes CASSPSEGAGNIQYF.

This clonotype occurred a few times. The chain's CDR3 is CSAPSRDREGTQYF. The CDR3, as DNA: TGCAGTGCTCCTAGCCGGGACAGGGAAGGGACCCAGTACTTC. V gene TRBV20-1 combines with J gene TRBJ2-5, with 9 bases fitting TRBD1. V shed 5 bases and J 7 bases; nucleotides not matched to a gene: 11. CDR3 length: 14 residues. CDR1 is DFQATT and CDR2 is SNEGSKA in the germline V gene (reference sequence).

The chain combines TRBV6-5 with TRBJ2-1; the D gene is possibly TRBD2 (5 bases). The CDR3 loop spans 17 amino acids. V was trimmed by 0 bases and J by 0 bases, leaving 12 bases between them. Germline V gene lookup returns CDR1 MNHEY and CDR2 SVGAGI. The CDR3 sequence: CASSYSSDPTSYNEQFF. The CDR3 DNA is TGTGCCAGCAGTTACTCTAGCGATCCGACCTCCTACAATGAGCAGTTCTTC.

About this clonotype: Relative to the germline gene, one junction end is altered; a read error may explain this. The chain couples TRBV5-1 to TRBJ2-1; 7 bases are shared with TRBD2. Per germline, CDR1 SGHRS and CDR2 YFSETQ. This CDR3 comprises 17 residues. Written as DNA, the CDR3 is TGCGTCAGCAGCTTGGCCTCCCCTAGCGGAATCTACAATGAGCAGTTCTTC. Protein sequence: CVSSLASPSGIYNEQFF.

The V call is TRBV29-1, the J call TRBJ2-1, with 9 bases lining up with TRBD1. CDR1 is SQVTM and CDR2 is ANQGSEA in the germline V gene. With V trimmed by 4 bases and J by 6 bases, 10 bases remained unmatched. The CDR3 has 15 amino acids. CDR3 sequence: CSVVRQGVGGNEQFF. The CDR3 nucleotides read TGCAGCGTTGTGAGACAGGGGGTAGGAGGCAATGAGCAGTTCTTC.

This clonotype appeared a few times. The genes are TRBV28 and TRBJ2-3, with 10 bases fitting TRBD2. Germline V gives CDR1 MDHEN, CDR2 SYDVKM. This CDR3 has 23 residues. With 3 bases clipped from V and 1 base from J, the junction kept 25 bases outside the gene matches. CDR3 sequence (DNA): TGTGCCAGCAGTTTCGGGTTACGCGGAAGGAGATATAGCGGGAGGCCCCGCACAGATACGCAGTATTTT. The encoded protein is CASSFGLRGRRYSGRPRTDTQYF.

This rearrangement joins TRBV6-2 or TRBV6-3 to TRBJ2-3; D not resolved. V was clipped by 3 bases and J by 2 bases, with 12 bases between them. The CDR3 runs to 15 residues. In germline, CDR1 is MNHEY, CDR2 SVGEGT. For the CDR3, the DNA is TGTGCCAGCAGTTATTTAAGTGCTAACACAGATACGCAGTATTTT. Protein product: CASSYLSANTDTQYF.

The chain carries TRBV5-1 and TRBJ2-3; the D call may be TRBD1 or TRBD2 (5 bases each). Trimming removed 5 bases at V and 4 bases at J, with 20 bases between. Germline values: CDR1 SGHRS, CDR2 YFSETQ. The CDR3 consists of 16 residues. The CDR3 is CASSPLGPADPDTQYF. Written as DNA, the CDR3 is TGCGCCAGCAGTCCGTTGGGACCCGCAGATCCAGATACGCAGTATTTT.

The rearrangement uses TRBV29-1 and TRBJ2-6, with D uncertain. Germline lookup yields CDR1 SQVTM and CDR2 ANQGSEA. This CDR3 is built from 14 residues. V lost 6 bases to trimming and J lost 2 bases, with 11 bases between them. DNA for the CDR3: TGCAGCGTGAAGGTGGAGACTGGGGCCAACGTCCTGACTTTC. It yields the protein CSVKVETGANVLTF.

This clonotype showed up just a few times. The chain is built from TRBV10-3 and TRBJ2-3; perhaps TRBD2 as D (5 bases). V lost 6 bases, J lost 2 bases, and 21 bases lay in between. The germline gives CDR1 ENHRY, CDR2 SYGVKD. There are 17 residues in the CDR3. The CDR3 region is CAISVLHSPGNTDTQYF. The CDR3 coding sequence is TGTGCCATCAGCGTCCTACATAGCCCCGGGAACACAGATACGCAGTATTTT.

This clonotype occurred a few times. V and J are TRBV12-3 or TRBV12-4 and TRBJ2-3; 8 nucleotides line up with TRBD2. The end of the DNA aligns better with TRBJ2-7, so the J call may be wrong. There are 14 residues in the CDR3. The CDR3: CASTLAKAGVEQYF. CDR3 coding DNA: TGTGCCAGCACGTTAGCAAAAGCGGGGGTCGAGCAGTACTTC.

This clonotype was found a few times. This sequence joins TRBV29-1 and TRBJ2-5; D is perhaps TRBD1 or TRBD2 (6 bases each). The J call may not be correct, given that the DNA end is closer to TRBJ2-1. The CDR3 has 15 amino acids. Looked up from germline, CDR1 is SQVTM and CDR2 is ANQGSEA. The CDR3 DNA reads as TGCAGCGTTGAACGTTCGGCTGGAGGGGGAAGTGAGCAGTTCTTC. Translation: CSVERSAGGGSEQFF.

The rearrangement joins TRBV29-1 to TRBJ2-1; TRBD1 aligns across 8 bases. Per germline, CDR1 SQVTM and CDR2 ANQGSEA. Trimming removed 3 bases from V and 0 bases from J; junction bases left unmatched: 4. There are 15 residues in the CDR3. The chain's CDR3 is CSVDGQGSSYNEQFF. The CDR3 bases are TGCAGCGTTGACGGACAGGGAAGCTCCTACAATGAGCAGTTCTTC.

This clonotype was seen only a few times. CDR3 protein: CASSHLDLNTEAFF. The CDR3, as DNA: TGTGCCAGCAGTCACCTTGACCTCAACACTGAAGCTTTCTTT. The chain links TRBV5-5 to TRBJ1-1; D remains ambiguous. CDR3 length: 14 amino acids. Trimming removed 5 bases from V and 2 bases from J, with 13 bases in between. Germline loops: CDR1 SGHKS, CDR2 YYEKEE (reference sequence). The entire variable domain, with the rest obtained from reference TRBV5-5 and TRBJ1-1, is as follows: DAGVTQSPTHLIKTRGQQVTLRCSPISGHKSVSWYQQVLGQGPQFIFQYYEKEERGRGNFPDRFSARQFPNYSSELNVNALLLGDSALYLCASSHLDLNTEAFFGQGTRLTVV.